The source of this T cell receptor (beta chain) is a study of shared clonotypes between healthy human individuals. Study overall: Researchers drew samples from a couple of women and a few men aged 18 to 49.

In the sorted-subset replicate PCRs, 200 ng DNA, 25,000 to 35,000 T cell genomes, was used. Using immunoSEQ multiplex PCR, the repertoire was profiled, and TCRdb retains in-frame clones only, with some absent. The sample lists roughly 2.4 million clones; 95% were seen once. CDR3 length equals 13 residues. The V end was cut by 7 bases, the J end by 7 bases, with 17 bases between. Germline CDR1 SQVTM, CDR2 ANQGSEA. The source is a man younger than 35 in good health. The specimen was naive CD4+ T cells sorted from blood. Subset here: CD45RA+ positively selected. This rearrangement joins TRBV29-1 to TRBJ2-1; D may match TRBD1 or TRBD2 (5 bases each). The CDR3 DNA reads as TGCAGCGCTTTGGGGGAGTATAGGAATGAGCAGTTCTTC. Translated, it gives CSALGEYRNEQFF.